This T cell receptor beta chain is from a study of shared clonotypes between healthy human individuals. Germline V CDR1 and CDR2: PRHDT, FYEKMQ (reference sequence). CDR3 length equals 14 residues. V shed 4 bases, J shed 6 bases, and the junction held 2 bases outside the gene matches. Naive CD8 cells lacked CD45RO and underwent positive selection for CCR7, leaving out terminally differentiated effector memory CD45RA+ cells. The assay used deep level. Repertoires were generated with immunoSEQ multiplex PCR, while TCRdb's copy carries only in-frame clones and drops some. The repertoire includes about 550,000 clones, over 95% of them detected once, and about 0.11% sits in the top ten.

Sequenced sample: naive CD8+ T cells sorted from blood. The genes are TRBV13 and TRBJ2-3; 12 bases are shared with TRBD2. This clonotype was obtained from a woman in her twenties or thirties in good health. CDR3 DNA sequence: TGTGCCAGCAGCTCTAGCGGGAGGGCGGATACGCAGTATTTT. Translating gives CASSSSGRADTQYF.